This T cell receptor (beta chain) was obtained from a study of T cells in Graves' hyperthyroidism and ophthalmopathy. Study-level background: Peripheral blood was drawn at first diagnosis, prior to all treatment.

The CDR3 runs 15 residues. Germline CDR1 is MNHEY and CDR2 is SMNVEV (reference sequence). Trimming at V came to 7 bases and at J to 1 base, leaving 2 bases not matched to a gene. Worth noting for this clonotype: Its antigen is undetermined.

Study outcomes and limitations: Among thyroid clonotypes expanded above 0.001, most also appeared in blood. The model predicted ophthalmopathy a median around 6.5 months before onset.

TCR beta CDR3 region amplification was performed from RNA transcripts. TCR CDR3 regions were first amplified by RT-PCR with HTBI primers. TCRdb processed the multiplex PCR reads anew with MiXCR; each CDR3 protein has one entry. Of some 530,000 distinct CDR3 sequences in the sample, about 20% were seen once. Uncontrolled infections, other autoimmune diseases, pregnancy or lactation led to exclusion of patients. The specimen sequenced was blood. This receptor was taken from a woman aged 70-85 years with Graves' ophthalmopathy. This chain connects TRBV27 to TRBJ2-2, with 11 bases lining up with TRBD2. The CDR3 bases are TGTGCCAGCAAGGGACTAGCGGTGAACACCGGGGAGCTGTTTTTT. Its protein is CASKGLAVNTGELFF.